Following are 2 T cell receptor beta chains from one sample sequenced in a study of blood T cell repertoires in COVID-19. Only in-frame clones appear in the TCRdb table, and some are missing; sequencing was by immunoSEQ multiplex PCR. Counted here are tens of thousands of clones, 82% occurring once; the ten biggest clones make up over 7%. Sequences were obtained from peripheral blood. Receptor source: a human donor in a cohort sampled during active COVID-19.

The rearrangement joins TRBV18 to TRBJ2-5; D unresolved. V was pared by 2 bases and J by 4 bases, with 5 bases between. This CDR3 comprises 12 residues. The germline CDR1 and CDR2 sequences are KGHSH and LQKENI. The CDR3 loop reads CASSPAGETQYF. The CDR3 nucleotides read TGTGCCAGCTCACCAGCAGGAGAGACCCAGTACTTC.

This clone was observed a single time. J is TRBJ2-2 and V is TRBV27, with 9 bases lining up with TRBD2. Germline CDR1 MNHEY, CDR2 SMNVEV (reference sequence). This CDR3 is built from 15 residues. V dropped 6 bases and J dropped 8; count of bases not matched to a gene: 10. The CDR3 DNA is TGTGCCAGCAGCCTACACTGGCTAGCGGGGGGGGAGCTGTTTTTT. Protein sequence: CASSLHWLAGGELFF.